This TCR beta chain was profiled in a study of OX40 agonist ivuxolimab in advanced cancers. About the study: Ivuxolimab, an antibody acting as an agonist of OX40 (CD134), was used to treat patients. Two patients with cutaneous melanoma and one with hepatocellular carcinoma, three in total, showed partial responses. Overall study results and limits: Still undetermined is the antigen specificity of the expanded peripheral T cells.

In this sample, this clone turned up once. What it recognizes is unknown. Clones were sequenced by immunoSEQ multiplex PCR, and TCRdb holds only the in-frame ones, with some missing. This table holds about 47,000 clones, 88% found once. Systemic immunosuppression or a history of autoimmune disease excluded patients. Specimen: CD4+ or CD8+ T cells sorted from blood, collected in a trial of the OX40 agonist ivuxolimab. The source of this sequence is an adult with an advanced solid tumor such as melanoma, head and neck, liver or kidney cancer.

This CDR3 is CASSVGGRLTGELFF. The DNA for the CDR3 is TGTGCCAGCAGTGTGGGGGGCCGCTTAACCGGGGAGCTGTTTTTT. The rearrangement links TRBV2 to TRBJ2-2; D is perhaps TRBD1 or TRBD2 (6 bases each). The CDR3 totals 15 residues. Trimming removed 4 bases at V and 5 bases at J, with 14 bases between. Per germline, CDR1 SNHLY and CDR2 FYNNEI. Full variable domain (remainder filled in from reference TRBV2 and TRBJ2-2): EPEVTQTPSHQVTQMGQEVILRCVPISNHLYFYWYRQILGQKVEFLVSFYNNEISEKSEIFDDQFSVERPDGSNFTLKIRSTKLEDSAMYFCASSVGGRLTGELFFGEGSRLTVL.